The subject of this entry is one TCR beta chain. As processed by the authors: Reference gene primer amplification in the assay estimated nucleated cell counts. Only in-frame clones appear in the TCRdb table, and some are missing; sequencing was by immunoSEQ multiplex PCR. V and J calls and clone size come straight from that table; D and trimming were deduced from the DNA. The sample includes 250,000 to 300,000 clones, 70% to 90% of them seen just once. This entry comes from a study of blood T cell repertoires in COVID-19. Study information: Spain, Italy and the United States supplied samples that represented acute and convalescent COVID-19.

The CDR3 loop spans 14 amino acids. The germline V gene encodes CDR1 LNHDA and CDR2 SQIVND (reference sequence). V lost 5 bases and J lost 5, with 15 bases in between. This receptor was identified in a woman in her 70s with acute or convalescent COVID-19. Sequenced material: peripheral blood. The gene calls are TRBV19 and TRBJ1-1; D ambiguous. CDR3 sequence: CASSLRVLGTEAFF. The CDR3 DNA follows: TGTGCCAGTAGTCTTCGGGTCTTGGGTACTGAAGCTTTCTTT.